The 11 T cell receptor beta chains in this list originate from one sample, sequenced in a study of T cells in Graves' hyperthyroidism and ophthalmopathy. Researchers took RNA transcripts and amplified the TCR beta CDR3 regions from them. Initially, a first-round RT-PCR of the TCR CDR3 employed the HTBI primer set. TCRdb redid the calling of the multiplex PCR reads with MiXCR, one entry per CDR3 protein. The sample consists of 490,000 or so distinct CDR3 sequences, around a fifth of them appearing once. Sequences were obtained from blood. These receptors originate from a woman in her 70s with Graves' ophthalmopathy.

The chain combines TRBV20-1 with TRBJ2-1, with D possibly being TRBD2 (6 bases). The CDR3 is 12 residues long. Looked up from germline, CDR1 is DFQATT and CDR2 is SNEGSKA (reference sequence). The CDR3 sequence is CRPWRGYNEQFF. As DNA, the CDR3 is TGCAGGCCCTGGAGGGGCTACAATGAGCAGTTCTTC.

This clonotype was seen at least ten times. The CDR3: CSANLKTQYF. The CDR3 nucleotides read TGCAGTGCTAATCTTAAGACCCAGTACTTC. The V call is TRBV20-1, the J call TRBJ2-5; D not certain. Germline-derived CDR1 and CDR2 are DFQATT and SNEGSKA (reference sequence). V lost 4 bases and J 6 bases, leaving 6 bases between the germline ends. This CDR3 region has 10 residues.

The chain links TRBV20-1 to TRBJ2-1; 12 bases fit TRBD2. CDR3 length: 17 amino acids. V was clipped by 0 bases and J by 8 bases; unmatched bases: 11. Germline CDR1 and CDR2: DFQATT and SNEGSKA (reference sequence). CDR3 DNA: TGCAGTGCTAGAGATCTGAAGACTAGCGGGAGTTCACATGAGCAGTTCTTC. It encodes CSARDLKTSGSSHEQFF.

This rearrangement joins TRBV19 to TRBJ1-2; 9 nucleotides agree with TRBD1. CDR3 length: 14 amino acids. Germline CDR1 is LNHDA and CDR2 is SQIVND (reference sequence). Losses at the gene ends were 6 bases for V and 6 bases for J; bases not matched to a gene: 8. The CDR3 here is CASRQGAQQDGYTF. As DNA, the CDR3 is TGTGCCAGTAGACAGGGGGCACAACAGGATGGCTACACCTTC.

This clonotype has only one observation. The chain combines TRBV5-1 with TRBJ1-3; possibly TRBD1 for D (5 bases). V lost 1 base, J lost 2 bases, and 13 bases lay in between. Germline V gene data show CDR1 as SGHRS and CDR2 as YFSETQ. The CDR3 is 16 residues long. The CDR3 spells CASSLSPGGAGNTIYF. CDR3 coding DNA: TGCGCCAGCAGCTTGTCTCCCGGAGGGGCTGGAAACACCATATATTTT.

As DNA, the CDR3 is TGTGCCAGCAGCGTAGATTTAAGGTCCACTGAAGCTTTCTTT. Translation: CASSVDLRSTEAFF. The genes are TRBV9 and TRBJ1-1; no reliable D call. CDR3 length equals 14 residues. Germline lookup yields CDR1 SGDLS and CDR2 YYNGEE. The V end lost 0 bases, the J end lost 4 bases, and 10 bases lay between the germline ends. Looking up the rest from reference TRBV9 and TRBJ1-1 gives the full variable domain: DSGVTQTPKHLITATGQRVTLRCSPRSGDLSVYWYQQSLDQGLQFLIQYYNGEERAKGNILERFSAQQFPDLHSELNLSSLELGDSALYFCASSVDLRSTEAFFGQGTRLTVV.

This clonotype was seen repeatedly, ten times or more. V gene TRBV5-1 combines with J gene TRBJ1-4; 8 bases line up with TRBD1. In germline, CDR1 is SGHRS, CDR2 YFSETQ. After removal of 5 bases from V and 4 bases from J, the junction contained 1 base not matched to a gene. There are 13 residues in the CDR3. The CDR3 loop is CASRDRGNEKLFF. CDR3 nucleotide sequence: TGCGCCAGCAGAGACAGGGGTAATGAAAAACTGTTTTTT.

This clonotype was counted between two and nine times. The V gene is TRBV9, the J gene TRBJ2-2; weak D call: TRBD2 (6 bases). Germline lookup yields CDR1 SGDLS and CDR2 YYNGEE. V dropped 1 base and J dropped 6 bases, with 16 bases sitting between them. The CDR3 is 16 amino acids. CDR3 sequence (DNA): TGTGCCAGCAGCGTAAGTGGGGACTTGGTCTCCGGGGAGCTGTTTTTT. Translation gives CASSVSGDLVSGELFF. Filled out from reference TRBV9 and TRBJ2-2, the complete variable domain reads DSGVTQTPKHLITATGQRVTLRCSPRSGDLSVYWYQQSLDQGLQFLIQYYNGEERAKGNILERFSAQQFPDLHSELNLSSLELGDSALYFCASSVSGDLVSGELFFGEGSRLTVL.

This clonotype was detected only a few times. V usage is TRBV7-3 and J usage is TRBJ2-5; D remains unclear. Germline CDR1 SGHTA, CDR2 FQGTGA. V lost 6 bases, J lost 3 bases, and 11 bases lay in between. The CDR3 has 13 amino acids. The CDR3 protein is CASSTTAEETQYF. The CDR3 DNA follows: TGTGCCAGCAGTACAACGGCTGAAGAGACCCAGTACTTC.

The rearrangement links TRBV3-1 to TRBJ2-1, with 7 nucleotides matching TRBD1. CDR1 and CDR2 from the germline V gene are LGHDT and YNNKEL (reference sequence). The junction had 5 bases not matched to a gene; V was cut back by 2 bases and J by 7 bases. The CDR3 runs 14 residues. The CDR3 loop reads CASSQPMTGNEQFF. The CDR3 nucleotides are TGTGCCAGCAGCCAACCTATGACAGGGAATGAGCAGTTCTTC.

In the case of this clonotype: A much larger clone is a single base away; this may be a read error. The DNA for the CDR3 is TGTGCCTGCAGTCCGACTAGGGCTGGCACCGGGGAGCTGTTTTTT. This encodes CACSPTRAGTGELFF. This chain connects TRBV28 to TRBJ2-2, with D possibly matching TRBD2 (6 bases). CDR3 size: 15 residues. Germline loops: CDR1 MDHEN, CDR2 SYDVKM.